This T cell receptor beta chain was sequenced in a study of identical twins. Looked up from germline, CDR1 is SGHTA and CDR2 is FQGNSA. Trimming shortened V by 2 bases and J by 4 bases, and 13 bases separated the two germline ends. This CDR3 comprises 15 residues. This clonotype showed up just a few times. MiXCR was run by TCRdb on the 5' RACE reads, yielding one entry per CDR3 protein. Of approximately 250,000 distinct CDR3 sequences in the sample, under 8.5% are singletons; the top ten hold about 15%. This sample was shared with a second study, whose subject was T cells expressing NK-cell markers. This second report adds: Just one sequenced donor of eight was HCMV-seronegative, while seven were seropositive.

The TCR originated in a woman between 18 and 30 years old in good health. Sequenced input: CD8+ T cells sorted from blood. V and J are TRBV7-2 and TRBJ2-3, with D perhaps TRBD2 (6 bases). The CDR3 region is CASSLSGGDADTQYF. The DNA of the CDR3 is TGTGCCAGCAGCTTATCGGGCGGGGACGCAGATACGCAGTATTTT.